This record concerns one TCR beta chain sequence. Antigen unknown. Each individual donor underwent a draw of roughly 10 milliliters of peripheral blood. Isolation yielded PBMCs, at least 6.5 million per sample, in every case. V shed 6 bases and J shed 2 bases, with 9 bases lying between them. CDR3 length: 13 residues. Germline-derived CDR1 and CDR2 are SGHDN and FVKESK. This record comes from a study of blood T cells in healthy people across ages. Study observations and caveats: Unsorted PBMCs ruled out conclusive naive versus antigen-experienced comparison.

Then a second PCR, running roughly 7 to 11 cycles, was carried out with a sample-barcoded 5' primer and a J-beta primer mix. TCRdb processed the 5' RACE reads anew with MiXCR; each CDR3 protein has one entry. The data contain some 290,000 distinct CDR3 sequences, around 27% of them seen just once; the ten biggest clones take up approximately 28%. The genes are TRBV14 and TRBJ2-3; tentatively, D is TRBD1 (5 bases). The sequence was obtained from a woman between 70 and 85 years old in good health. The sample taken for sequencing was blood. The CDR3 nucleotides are TGTGCCAGCAGTCCAGGGTTCACAGATACGCAGTATTTT. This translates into CASSPGFTDTQYF.